These 8 T cell receptor beta chains came from one sample sequenced in a study of blood T cell repertoires in COVID-19. Assay: immunoSEQ multiplex PCR; the TCRdb copy retains only in-frame clones and omits some. The data show 65,000 to 90,000 clones, around nine tenths seen once. The sequencing sample was made of peripheral blood. All receptors come from a man older than 75 with COVID-19, enrolled during active disease.

CDR3 sequence reads: CASSHRWDSGNQPQHF. In nucleotides, the CDR3 is TGTGCCAGCAGCCATAGATGGGACAGCGGCAATCAGCCCCAGCATTTT. The gene calls are TRBV6-2 or TRBV6-3 and TRBJ1-5; 7 bases are a match to TRBD1. The length of the CDR3 is 16 residues. The germline V gene encodes CDR1 MNHEY and CDR2 SVGEGT. The junction had 10 bases not matched to a gene; V was cut back by 6 bases and J by 2 bases.

The gene calls are TRBV19 and TRBJ2-3; the match to TRBD1 covers 7 bases. This CDR3 contains 17 residues. The V gene's germline CDR1 is LNHDA and CDR2 SQIVND (reference sequence). V lost 0 bases, J lost 4 bases, and 10 bases stayed unmatched. The CDR3 nucleotides are TGTGCCAGTAGTATAGACCTAACAGGGGCCGGGGCAGATACGCAGTATTTT. Amino acids: CASSIDLTGAGADTQYF.

The chain uses TRBV19 and TRBJ2-5; TRBD1 is a possible D gene (5 bases). V was shortened by 4 bases and J by 0 bases, with 9 bases between the two germline ends. CDR3 length: 14 amino acids. Germline CDR1 is LNHDA and CDR2 is SQIVND (reference sequence). Written as DNA, the CDR3 is TGTGCCAGTAGTAGGACACCGTACCAAGAGACCCAGTACTTC. Translation: CASSRTPYQETQYF. The variable domain in full, with the rest retrieved from reference TRBV19 and TRBJ2-5, is DGGITQSPKYLFRKEGQNVTLSCEQNLNHDAMYWYRQDPGQGLRLIYYSQIVNDFQKGDIAEGYSVSREKKESFPLTVTSAQKNPTAFYLCASSRTPYQETQYFGPGTRLLVL.

The V and J genes are TRBV29-1 and TRBJ2-1, with D perhaps matching TRBD1 (5 bases). CDR3 length: 13 residues. V gave up 5 bases and J gave up 2 bases, with 10 bases separating them. The germline V gene has CDR1 SQVTM and CDR2 ANQGSEA. Here the CDR3 DNA reads TGCAGCGTTTTTGGGGCCACCTACAATGAGCAGTTCTTC. It codes for CSVFGATYNEQFF.

The V call is TRBV3-1 (or the pseudogene TRBV3-2), the J call TRBJ2-7; D is perhaps TRBD1 (6 bases). This CDR3 region has 14 residues. Trimming removed 1 base from V and 3 bases from J, with 10 bases in between. Germline loops: CDR1 LGHDT, CDR2 YNNKEL (reference sequence). The CDR3 here is CASSQARGSYEQYF. In DNA form, the CDR3 reads TGTGCCAGCAGCCAAGCCAGGGGCAGCTACGAGCAGTACTTC.

The chain couples TRBV5-1 to TRBJ1-1, with TRBD1 identical over 8 bases. Trimming removed 2 bases from V and 6 bases from J; junction bases left unmatched: 3. The CDR3 length is 13 residues. From germline, CDR1 is SGHRS and CDR2 YFSETQ. The chain's CDR3 is CASSFQGAPEAFF. As DNA, the CDR3 is TGCGCCAGCAGCTTCCAGGGGGCTCCTGAAGCTTTCTTT.

The chain recombines TRBV19 with TRBJ2-6; TRBD2 agrees at 8 bases. This CDR3 spans 20 amino acids. From germline, CDR1 is LNHDA and CDR2 SQIVND (reference sequence). Trimming at V came to 2 bases and at J to 2 bases, leaving 14 bases not matched to a gene. CDR3 in amino acids: CASSITRRGGLGPGANVLTF. CDR3 in DNA: TGTGCCAGTAGTATAACCCGCCGGGGGGGGTTGGGACCTGGGGCCAACGTCCTGACTTTC.

This clone has only a few counts. The gene calls are TRBV27 and TRBJ2-2; 13 positions match TRBD2. This CDR3 has 18 amino acids. V shed 4 bases, J shed 5 bases, and the junction held 10 bases outside the gene matches. Looked up from germline, CDR1 is MNHEY and CDR2 is SMNVEV (reference sequence). CDR3 DNA: TGTGCCAGCAGTTCGCCACTACTAGCGGGGGGGCTTACCGGGGAGCTGTTTTTT. Encoded protein: CASSSPLLAGGLTGELFF.